This T cell receptor beta chain originates from a study of CD8+ T cells in alopecia areata. Study findings and constraints: On tofacitinib, scalp and blood still held many of the expanded lesional clones. Against the mouse data, patients shared TCRs less clearly, possibly for HLA reasons.

For this clone: Its antigen is still unknown.

cDNA reverse transcribed from extracted RNA served as the sequencing template. Clones were sequenced by immunoSEQ multiplex PCR, and TCRdb holds only the in-frame ones, with some missing. The sample records over 100,000 clones, around 53% being singletons. Described treatment: oral pan-JAK inhibitor, 5-10 mg twice daily. The sequences come from CD4+ T cells sorted from blood, collected at week 4, from a patient treated with tofacitinib. This sequence originates from a human donor with alopecia areata.

CDR3 sequence: CAWTPHTDTQYF. CDR3 in DNA: TGTGCCTGGACCCCCCACACAGATACGCAGTATTTT. This chain joins TRBV30 and TRBJ2-3; the D is unclear. CDR3 length equals 12 residues. The V end was cut by 4 bases, the J end by 2 bases, with 7 bases between. Looked up from germline, CDR1 is GTSNPN and CDR2 is SVGIG (reference sequence).